This T cell receptor beta chain stems from a study of cytomegalovirus exposure and HLA in healthy donors. Findings and caveats of the study: Several V segments, TRBV6-2 and TRBV6-3 among them, could not be told apart and were dropped. The authors assumed roughly uniform sequencing depth across donors for presence/absence analyses.

Germline assignment: CDR1 SGHRS and CDR2 YFSETQ. The CDR3 totals 14 residues. Trimming cost V 0 bases and J 5 bases, with 9 bases left between them. There are many counts of this clone. Its antigen is not identified. Primers: 60 Vbeta forward and 13 Jbeta reverse. TCRdb's copy holds only in-frame clones and misses some; the assay was immunoSEQ multiplex PCR. Here the sample spans 110,000 or so clones, nearly 70% being singletons. The TCR sequence derives from a woman aged 70-85 years in good health and CMV-seropositive. The V call is TRBV5-1, the J call TRBJ2-1; D gene unclear. The sample taken for sequencing was PBMCs. DNA of the CDR3: TGCGCCAGCAGCTTGGCTGGCCAGAACAATGAGCAGTTCTTC. This sequence encodes CASSLAGQNNEQFF.